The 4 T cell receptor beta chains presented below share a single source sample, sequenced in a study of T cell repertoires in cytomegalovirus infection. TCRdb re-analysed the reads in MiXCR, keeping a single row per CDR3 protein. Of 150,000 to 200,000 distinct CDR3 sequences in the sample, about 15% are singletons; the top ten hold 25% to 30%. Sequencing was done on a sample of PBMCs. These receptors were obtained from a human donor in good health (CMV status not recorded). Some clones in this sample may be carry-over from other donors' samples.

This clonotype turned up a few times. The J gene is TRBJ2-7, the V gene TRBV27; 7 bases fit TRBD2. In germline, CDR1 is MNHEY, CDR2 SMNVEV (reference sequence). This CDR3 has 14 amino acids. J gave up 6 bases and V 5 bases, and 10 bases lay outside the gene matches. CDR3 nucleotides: TGTGCCAGCAGTCCCTGGGGACTATCCCCCGAGCAGTACTTC. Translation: CASSPWGLSPEQYF.

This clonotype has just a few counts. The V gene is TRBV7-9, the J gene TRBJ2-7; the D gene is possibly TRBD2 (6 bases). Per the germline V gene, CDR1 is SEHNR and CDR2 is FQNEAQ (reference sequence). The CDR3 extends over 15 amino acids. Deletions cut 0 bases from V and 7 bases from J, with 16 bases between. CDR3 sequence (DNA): TGTGCCAGCAGCTTAGCGCTCCCCGGGGCGGGGGAGCAGTACTTC. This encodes CASSLALPGAGEQYF.

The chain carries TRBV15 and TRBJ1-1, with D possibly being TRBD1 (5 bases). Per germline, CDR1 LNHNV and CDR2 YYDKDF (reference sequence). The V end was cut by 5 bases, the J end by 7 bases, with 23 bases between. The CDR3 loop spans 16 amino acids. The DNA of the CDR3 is TGTGCCACCAGCCGGAAGGGACTTGGGGGAGGCGGTGAAGCTTTCTTT. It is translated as CATSRKGLGGGGEAFF.

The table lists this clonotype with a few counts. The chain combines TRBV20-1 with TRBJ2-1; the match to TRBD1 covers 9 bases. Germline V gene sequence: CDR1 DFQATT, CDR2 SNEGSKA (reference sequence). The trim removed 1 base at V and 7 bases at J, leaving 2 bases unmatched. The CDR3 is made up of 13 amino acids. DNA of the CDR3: TGCAGTGCTAGAGGGACAGGGGAAAATGAGCAGTTCTTC. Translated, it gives CSARGTGENEQFF.